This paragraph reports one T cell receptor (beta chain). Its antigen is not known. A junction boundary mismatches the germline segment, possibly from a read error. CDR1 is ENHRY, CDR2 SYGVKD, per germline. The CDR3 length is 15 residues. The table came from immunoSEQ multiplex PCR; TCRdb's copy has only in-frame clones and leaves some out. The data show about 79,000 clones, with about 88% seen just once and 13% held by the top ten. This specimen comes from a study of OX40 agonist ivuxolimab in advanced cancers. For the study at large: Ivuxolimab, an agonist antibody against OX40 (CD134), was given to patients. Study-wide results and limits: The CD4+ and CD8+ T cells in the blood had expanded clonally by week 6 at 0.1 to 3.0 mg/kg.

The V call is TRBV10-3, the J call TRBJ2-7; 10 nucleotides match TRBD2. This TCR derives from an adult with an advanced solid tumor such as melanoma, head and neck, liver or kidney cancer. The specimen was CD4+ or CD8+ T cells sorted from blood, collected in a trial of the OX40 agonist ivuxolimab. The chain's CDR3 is CASSGGMSGRDEQYF. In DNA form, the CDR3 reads TGTGCCAGCAGTGGTGGTATGAGCGGGAGGGACGAGCAGTACTTC.